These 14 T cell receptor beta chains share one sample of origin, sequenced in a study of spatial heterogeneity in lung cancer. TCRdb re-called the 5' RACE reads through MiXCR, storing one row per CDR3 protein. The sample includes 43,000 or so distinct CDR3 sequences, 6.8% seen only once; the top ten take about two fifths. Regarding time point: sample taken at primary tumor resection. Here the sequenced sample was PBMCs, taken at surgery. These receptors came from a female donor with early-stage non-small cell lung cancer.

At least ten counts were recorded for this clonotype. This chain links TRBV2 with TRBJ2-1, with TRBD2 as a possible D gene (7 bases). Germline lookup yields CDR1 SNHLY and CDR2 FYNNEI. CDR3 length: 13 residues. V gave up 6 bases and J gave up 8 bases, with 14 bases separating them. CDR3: CASRGGARDEQFF. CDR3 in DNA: TGTGCCAGCAGGGGGGGGGCCCGCGATGAGCAGTTCTTC. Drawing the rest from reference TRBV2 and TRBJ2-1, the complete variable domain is EPEVTQTPSHQVTQMGQEVILRCVPISNHLYFYWYRQILGQKVEFLVSFYNNEISEKSEIFDDQFSVERPDGSNFTLKIRSTKLEDSAMYFCASRGGARDEQFFGPGTRLTVL.

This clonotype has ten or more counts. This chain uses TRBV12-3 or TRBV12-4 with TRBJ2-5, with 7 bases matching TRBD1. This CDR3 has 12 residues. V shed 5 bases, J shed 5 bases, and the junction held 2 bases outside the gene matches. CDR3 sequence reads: CASSQGGETQYF. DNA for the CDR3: TGTGCCAGCAGTCAAGGGGGCGAGACCCAGTACTTC.

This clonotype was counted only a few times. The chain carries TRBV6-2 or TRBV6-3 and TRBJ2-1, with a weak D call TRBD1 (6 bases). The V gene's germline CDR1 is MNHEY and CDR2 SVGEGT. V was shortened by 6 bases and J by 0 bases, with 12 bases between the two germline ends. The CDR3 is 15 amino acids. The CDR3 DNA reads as TGTGCCAGCAGCCATATGGACAGCTCCTACAATGAGCAGTTCTTC. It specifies CASSHMDSSYNEQFF.

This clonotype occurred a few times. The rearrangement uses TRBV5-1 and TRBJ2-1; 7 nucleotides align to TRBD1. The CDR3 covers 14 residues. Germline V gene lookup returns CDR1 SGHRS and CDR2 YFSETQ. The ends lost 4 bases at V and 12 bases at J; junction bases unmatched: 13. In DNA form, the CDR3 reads TGCGCCAGCAGCACCGGACAGGTGACGGGTCGGCAGTTCTTC. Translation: CASSTGQVTGRQFF.

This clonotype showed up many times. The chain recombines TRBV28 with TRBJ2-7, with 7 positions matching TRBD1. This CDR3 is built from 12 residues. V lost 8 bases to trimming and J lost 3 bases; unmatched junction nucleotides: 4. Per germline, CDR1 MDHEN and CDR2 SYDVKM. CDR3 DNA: TGTGCCAGCCGACAGGGAGACTACGAGCAGTACTTC. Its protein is CASRQGDYEQYF.

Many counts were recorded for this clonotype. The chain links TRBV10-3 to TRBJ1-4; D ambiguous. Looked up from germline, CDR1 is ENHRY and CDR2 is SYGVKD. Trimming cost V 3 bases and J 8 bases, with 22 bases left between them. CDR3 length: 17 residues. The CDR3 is CAISDSGRTTKGEKLFF. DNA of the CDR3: TGTGCCATCAGTGACTCGGGAAGGACCACCAAGGGAGAAAAACTGTTTTTT.

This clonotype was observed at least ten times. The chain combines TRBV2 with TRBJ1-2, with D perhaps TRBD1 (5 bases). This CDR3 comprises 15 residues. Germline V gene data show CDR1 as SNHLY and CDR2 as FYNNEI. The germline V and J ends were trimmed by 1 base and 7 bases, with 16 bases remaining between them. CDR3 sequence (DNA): TGTGCCAGCAGTGAAGGCCTGCGGGGCGTAACTGGCTACACCTTC. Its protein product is CASSEGLRGVTGYTF. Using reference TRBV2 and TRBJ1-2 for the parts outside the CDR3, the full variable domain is EPEVTQTPSHQVTQMGQEVILRCVPISNHLYFYWYRQILGQKVEFLVSFYNNEISEKSEIFDDQFSVERPDGSNFTLKIRSTKLEDSAMYFCASSEGLRGVTGYTFGSGTRLTVV.

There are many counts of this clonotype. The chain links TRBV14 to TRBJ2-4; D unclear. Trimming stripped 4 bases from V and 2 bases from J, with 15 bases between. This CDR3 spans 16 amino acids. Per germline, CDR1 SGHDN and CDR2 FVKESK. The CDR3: CASSLGKWGTKNIQYF. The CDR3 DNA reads TGTGCCAGCAGCCTGGGAAAATGGGGAACCAAAAACATTCAGTACTTC.

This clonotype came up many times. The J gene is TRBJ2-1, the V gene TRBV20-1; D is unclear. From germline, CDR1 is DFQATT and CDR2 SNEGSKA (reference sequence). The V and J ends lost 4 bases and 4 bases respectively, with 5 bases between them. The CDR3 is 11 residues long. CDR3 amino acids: CSAMSYNEQFF. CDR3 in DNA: TGCAGTGCTATGTCATACAATGAGCAGTTCTTC.

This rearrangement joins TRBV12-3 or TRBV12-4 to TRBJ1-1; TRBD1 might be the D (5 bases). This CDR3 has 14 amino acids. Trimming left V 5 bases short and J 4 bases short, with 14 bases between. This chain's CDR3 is CASSVQGAGTEAFF. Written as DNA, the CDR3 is TGTGCCAGCAGTGTTCAGGGCGCGGGCACTGAAGCTTTCTTT.

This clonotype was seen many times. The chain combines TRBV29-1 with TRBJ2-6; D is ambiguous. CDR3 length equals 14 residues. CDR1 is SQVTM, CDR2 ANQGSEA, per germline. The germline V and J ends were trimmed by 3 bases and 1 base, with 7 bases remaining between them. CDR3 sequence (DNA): TGCAGCGTTGAGGTCGAGTCTGGGGCCAACGTCCTGACTTTC. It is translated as CSVEVESGANVLTF.

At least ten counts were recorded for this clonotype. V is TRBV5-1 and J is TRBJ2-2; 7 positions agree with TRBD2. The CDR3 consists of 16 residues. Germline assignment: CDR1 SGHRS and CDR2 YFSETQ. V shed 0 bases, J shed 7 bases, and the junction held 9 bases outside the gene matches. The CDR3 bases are TGCGCCAGCAGCTTGGAGGAGCGGGGTGTTCTCGGGGAGCTGTTTTTT. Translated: CASSLEERGVLGELFF.

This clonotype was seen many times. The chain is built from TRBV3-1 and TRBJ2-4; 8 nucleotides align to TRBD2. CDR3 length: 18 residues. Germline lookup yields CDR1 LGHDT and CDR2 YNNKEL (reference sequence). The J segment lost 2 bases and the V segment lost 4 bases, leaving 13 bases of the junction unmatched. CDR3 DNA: TGTGCCAGCAGCCCCCTCCCACCCGCGGGGGGTACCAAAAACATTCAGTACTTC. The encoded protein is CASSPLPPAGGTKNIQYF.

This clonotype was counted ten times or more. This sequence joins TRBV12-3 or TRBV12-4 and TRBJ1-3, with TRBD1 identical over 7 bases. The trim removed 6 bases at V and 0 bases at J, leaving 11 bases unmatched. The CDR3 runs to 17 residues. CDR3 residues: CASSRTGARSSGNTIYF. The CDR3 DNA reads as TGTGCCAGCAGCCGCACAGGGGCTCGGAGCTCTGGAAACACCATATATTTT.